This T cell receptor beta chain stems from a study of immune heterogeneity within non-small cell lung tumors. Amplification of TCR beta CDR3 was performed by multiplex PCR with 32 V and 13 J primers. TCRdb reprocessed the multiplex PCR reads with MiXCR, giving one entry per CDR3 protein. The sample records 22,000 or so distinct CDR3 sequences, about 30% being singletons. As template, the study used bulk tumor genomic DNA at around 630 ng per sample. Surgery yielded several widely spaced biopsies per primary tumor. The patients were newly diagnosed with non-small cell lung cancer, had not been treated, and had curative surgery. This clonotype was observed many times. This clonotype originated in a man aged 35-49 years with non-small cell lung cancer. Sequencing was carried out using lung tumor tissue.

The CDR3 nucleotides are TGTGCCAGCAGTCACACCGGGACGATTGGCTACACCTTC. Translated: CASSHTGTIGYTF. The chain couples TRBV28 to TRBJ1-2; a weak D match, TRBD1 (5 bases). The CDR3 covers 13 residues. Between the trimmed V and J ends, which lost 5 bases and 7 bases, there was a span of 14 bases. Germline CDR1 MDHEN, CDR2 SYDVKM.